This TCR beta chain appears in the sequencing data of a study of T cell repertoires in cytomegalovirus infection. Overall study context: Both a matching HLA type and CMV infection were indicated by public TCR beta signatures. General study findings and limits: Summed frequency of shared TCR beta families picked out CMV carriers who also had the relevant HLA.

This clonotype was observed a few times. The antigen is not known. Via MiXCR, TCRdb re-called the reads, giving one row per CDR3 protein. The table lists about 230,000 distinct CDR3 sequences, roughly 23% of them singletons. Trimming pared 1 base from V and 14 bases from J, leaving 17 bases between. Germline CDR1 and CDR2: GTSNPN and SVGIG (reference sequence). There are 12 residues in the CDR3. The TCR was taken from a human donor in good health (CMV status not recorded). Some clones in this sample may be carry-over from other donors' samples. The V and J genes are TRBV30 and TRBJ1-2; D is unclear. The source material was CD8+ T cells from PBMCs. The CDR3 DNA follows: TGTGCCTGGAGTGAGGTAAAGGAATGGCGGACCTTC. Protein sequence: CAWSEVKEWRTF.